This T cell receptor beta chain appears in the sequencing data of a study of quantifying T cell responses using KT2 cells. Overall study context: Reverse transcription used primers in the TCR alpha and beta constant regions. General observations from the study: KT2 sequence counts showed saturation when very many KT2 cells were spiked in.

Many counts were recorded for this clonotype. As yet, its antigen is unknown. The cDNA 3' end received a ligated oligonucleotide with a UMI. An equimolar mix of RC1.1 and RC1.2 primed the beta chain across TRBC1 and TRBC2. Separate processing of TCR alpha and beta chains began at the second PCR. TCRdb re-derived calls from the UMI-ligation and nested PCR reads in MiXCR, one entry per CDR3 protein. The table includes 40,000 to 50,000 distinct CDR3 sequences, about 18% detected once. Unmatched junction bases numbered 19, after V lost 8 bases and J lost 9 bases. This CDR3 contains 15 residues. CDR1 and CDR2 (germline): SQVTM, ANQGSEA. Unfractionated PBMC were spiked with known numbers of KT2 clone cells. Fixed numbers of PBMC received varying amounts of KT2 cells.

The sequenced material came from PBMCs spiked with cells of the T cell clone KT2. V usage is TRBV29-1 and J usage is TRBJ2-5; 9 nucleotides align to TRBD1. This clonotype originated in a human donor. The DNA of the CDR3 is TGCAGCCTGGGAGGGGACAGGGCCTACTTCGGGGCCCAGTACTTC. It specifies CSLGGDRAYFGAQYF.